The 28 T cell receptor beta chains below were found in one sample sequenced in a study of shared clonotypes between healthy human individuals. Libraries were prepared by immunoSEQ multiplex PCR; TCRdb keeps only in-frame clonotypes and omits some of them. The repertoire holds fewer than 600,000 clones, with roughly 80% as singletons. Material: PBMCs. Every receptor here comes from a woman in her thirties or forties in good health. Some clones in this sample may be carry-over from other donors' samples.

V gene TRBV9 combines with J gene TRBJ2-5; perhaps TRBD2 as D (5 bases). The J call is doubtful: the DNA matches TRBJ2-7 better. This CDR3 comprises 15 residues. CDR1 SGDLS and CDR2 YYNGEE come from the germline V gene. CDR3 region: CASSVGADPSYEQYF. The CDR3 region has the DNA TGTGCCAGCAGCGTAGGAGCGGACCCCTCCTACGAGCAGTACTTC.

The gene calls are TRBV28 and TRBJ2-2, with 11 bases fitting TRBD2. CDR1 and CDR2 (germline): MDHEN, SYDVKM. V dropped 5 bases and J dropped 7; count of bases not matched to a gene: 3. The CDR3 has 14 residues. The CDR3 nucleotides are TGTGCCAGCAGTCCTAGCGGGAGGCTCGGGGAGCTGTTTTTT. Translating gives CASSPSGRLGELFF. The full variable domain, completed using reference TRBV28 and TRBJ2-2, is DVKVTQSSRYLVKRTGEKVFLECVQDMDHENMFWYRQDPGLGLRLIYFSYDVKMKEKGDIPEGYSVSREKKERFSLILESASTNQTSMYLCASSPSGRLGELFFGEGSRLTVL.

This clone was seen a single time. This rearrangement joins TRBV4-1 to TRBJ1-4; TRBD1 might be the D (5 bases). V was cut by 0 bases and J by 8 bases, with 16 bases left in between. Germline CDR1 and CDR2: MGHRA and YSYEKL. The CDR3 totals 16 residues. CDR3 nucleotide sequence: TGCGCCAGCAGCCAAGATGGTTTGGGGGAGGGGGAAAAACTGTTTTTT. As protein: CASSQDGLGEGEKLFF.

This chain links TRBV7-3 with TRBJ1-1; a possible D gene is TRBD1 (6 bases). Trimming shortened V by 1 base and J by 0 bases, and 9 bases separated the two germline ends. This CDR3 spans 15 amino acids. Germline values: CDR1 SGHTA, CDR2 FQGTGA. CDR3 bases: TGTGCCAGCAGCTTAAACGGGGGCATGAACACTGAAGCTTTCTTT. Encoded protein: CASSLNGGMNTEAFF.

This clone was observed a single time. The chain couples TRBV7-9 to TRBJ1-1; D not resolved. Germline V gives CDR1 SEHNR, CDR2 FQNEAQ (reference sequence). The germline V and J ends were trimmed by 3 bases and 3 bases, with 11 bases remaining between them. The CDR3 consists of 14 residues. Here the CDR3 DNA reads TGTGCCAGCAGCTTGTCGGTCGGGGACACTGAAGCTTTCTTT. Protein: CASSLSVGDTEAFF.

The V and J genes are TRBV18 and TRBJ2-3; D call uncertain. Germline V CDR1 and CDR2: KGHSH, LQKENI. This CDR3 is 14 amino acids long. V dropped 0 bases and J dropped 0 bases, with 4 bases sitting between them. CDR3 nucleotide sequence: TGTGCCAGCTCACCACCGCACAGCACAGATACGCAGTATTTT. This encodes CASSPPHSTDTQYF.

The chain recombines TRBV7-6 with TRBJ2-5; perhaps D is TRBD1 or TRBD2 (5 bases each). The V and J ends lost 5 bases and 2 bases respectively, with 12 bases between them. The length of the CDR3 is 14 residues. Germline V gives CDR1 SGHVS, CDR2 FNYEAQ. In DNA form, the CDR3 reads TGTGCCAGCAGCCTGGGGGTTATTCAAGAGACCCAGTACTTC. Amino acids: CASSLGVIQETQYF.

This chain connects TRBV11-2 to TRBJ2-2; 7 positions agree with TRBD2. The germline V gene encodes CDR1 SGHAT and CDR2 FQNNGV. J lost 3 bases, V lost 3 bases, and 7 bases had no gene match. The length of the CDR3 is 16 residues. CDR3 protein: CASSFFREAYTGELFF. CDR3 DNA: TGTGCCAGCAGCTTTTTTCGGGAGGCCTACACCGGGGAGCTGTTTTTT.

CDR3 protein: CASSSSGGSTDTQYF. The CDR3 DNA reads as TGCGCCAGCAGCTCCTCGGGGGGGAGCACAGATACGCAGTATTTT. This chain links TRBV10-1 with TRBJ2-3; 8 bases match TRBD2. CDR1 WNHNN and CDR2 SYGVQD come from the germline V gene (reference sequence). This CDR3 contains 15 residues. With V trimmed by 6 bases and J by 0 bases, 5 bases remained unmatched.

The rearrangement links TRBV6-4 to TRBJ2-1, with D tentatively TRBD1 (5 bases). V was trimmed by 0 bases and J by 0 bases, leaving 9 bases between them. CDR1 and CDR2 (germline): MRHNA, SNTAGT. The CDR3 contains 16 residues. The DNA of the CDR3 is TGTGCCAGCAGTGACTCGGGCAGGGCCTCCTACAATGAGCAGTTCTTC. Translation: CASSDSGRASYNEQFF.

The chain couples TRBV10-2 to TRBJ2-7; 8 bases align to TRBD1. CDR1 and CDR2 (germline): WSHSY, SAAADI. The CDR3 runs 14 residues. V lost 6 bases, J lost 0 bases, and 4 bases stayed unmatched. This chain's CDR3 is CASSAGTGSYEQYF. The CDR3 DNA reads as TGCGCCAGCAGCGCCGGGACAGGCTCCTACGAGCAGTACTTC.

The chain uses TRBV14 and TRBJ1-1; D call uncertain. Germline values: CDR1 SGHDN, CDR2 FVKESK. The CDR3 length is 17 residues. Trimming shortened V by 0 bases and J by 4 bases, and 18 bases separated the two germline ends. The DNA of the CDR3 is TGTGCCAGCAGCCAAGAGTCCGGTGACCCCCCTTCCACTGAAGCTTTCTTT. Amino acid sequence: CASSQESGDPPSTEAFF. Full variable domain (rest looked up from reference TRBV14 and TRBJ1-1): EAGVTQFPSHSVIEKGQTVTLRCDPISGHDNLYWYRRVMGKEIKFLLHFVKESKQDESGMPNNRFLAERTGGTYSTLKVQPAELEDSGVYFCASSQESGDPPSTEAFFGQGTRLTVV.

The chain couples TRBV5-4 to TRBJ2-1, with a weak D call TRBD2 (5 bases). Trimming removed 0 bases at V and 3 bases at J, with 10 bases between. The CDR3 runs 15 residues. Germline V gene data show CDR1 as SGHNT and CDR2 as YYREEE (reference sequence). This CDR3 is CASSLGLGLYNEQFF. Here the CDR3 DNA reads TGTGCCAGCAGCTTGGGCTTAGGACTCTACAATGAGCAGTTCTTC.

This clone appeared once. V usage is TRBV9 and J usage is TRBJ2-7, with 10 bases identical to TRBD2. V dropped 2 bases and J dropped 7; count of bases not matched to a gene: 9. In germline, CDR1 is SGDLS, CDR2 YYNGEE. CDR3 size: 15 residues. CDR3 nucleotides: TGTGCCAGCAGCGTCGGGCTAGCGGGAGCTGGTGAGCAGTACTTC. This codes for CASSVGLAGAGEQYF.

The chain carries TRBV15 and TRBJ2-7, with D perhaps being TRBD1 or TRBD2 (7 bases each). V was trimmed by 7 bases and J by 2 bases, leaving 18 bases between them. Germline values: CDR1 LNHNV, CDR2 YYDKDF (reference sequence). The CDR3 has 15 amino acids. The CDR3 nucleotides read TGTGCCACCACCCCCGGGGGGCAGGGGGCCTACGAGCAGTACTTC. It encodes CATTPGGQGAYEQYF.

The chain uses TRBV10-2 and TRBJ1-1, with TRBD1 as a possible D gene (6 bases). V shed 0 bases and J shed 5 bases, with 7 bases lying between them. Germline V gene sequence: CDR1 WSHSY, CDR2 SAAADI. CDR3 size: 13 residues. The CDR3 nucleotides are TGCGCCAGCAGTGAGTCCAGGGGAACTGAAGCTTTCTTT. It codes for CASSESRGTEAFF.

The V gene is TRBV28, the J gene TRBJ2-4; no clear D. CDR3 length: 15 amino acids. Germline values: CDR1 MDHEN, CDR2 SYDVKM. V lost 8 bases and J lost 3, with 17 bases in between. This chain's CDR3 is CASRPGGIVKNIQYF. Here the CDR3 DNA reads TGTGCCAGCCGGCCAGGTGGGATCGTCAAAAACATTCAGTACTTC.

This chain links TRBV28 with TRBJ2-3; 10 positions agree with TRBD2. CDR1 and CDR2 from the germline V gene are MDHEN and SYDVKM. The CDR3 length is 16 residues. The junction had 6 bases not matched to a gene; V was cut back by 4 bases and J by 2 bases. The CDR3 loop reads CASSSPLAGATDTQYF. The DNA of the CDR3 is TGTGCCAGCAGTTCGCCCCTAGCGGGAGCCACAGATACGCAGTATTTT. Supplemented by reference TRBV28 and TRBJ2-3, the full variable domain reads DVKVTQSSRYLVKRTGEKVFLECVQDMDHENMFWYRQDPGLGLRLIYFSYDVKMKEKGDIPEGYSVSREKKERFSLILESASTNQTSMYLCASSSPLAGATDTQYFGPGTRLTVL.

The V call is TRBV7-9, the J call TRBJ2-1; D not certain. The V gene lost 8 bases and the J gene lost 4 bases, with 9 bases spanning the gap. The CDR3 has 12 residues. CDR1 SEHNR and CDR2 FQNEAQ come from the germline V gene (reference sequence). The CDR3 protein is CASGYGYNEQFF. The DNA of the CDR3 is TGTGCCAGCGGGTACGGATACAATGAGCAGTTCTTC.

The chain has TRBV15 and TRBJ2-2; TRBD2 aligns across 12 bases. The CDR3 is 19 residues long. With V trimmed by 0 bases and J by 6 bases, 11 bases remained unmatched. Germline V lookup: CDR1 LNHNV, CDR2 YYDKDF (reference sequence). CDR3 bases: TGTGCCACCAGCAGAGATGAGGTGGGACTAGCGGGTGTCCCCGGGGAGCTGTTTTTT. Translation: CATSRDEVGLAGVPGELFF.

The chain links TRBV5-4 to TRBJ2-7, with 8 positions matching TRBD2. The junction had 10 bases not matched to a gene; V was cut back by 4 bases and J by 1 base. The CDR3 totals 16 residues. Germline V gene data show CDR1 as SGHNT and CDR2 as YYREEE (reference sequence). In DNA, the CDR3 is TGTGCCAGCAGCCCGACCGGGACTAGGGATTCCTACGAGCAGTACTTC. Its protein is CASSPTGTRDSYEQYF.

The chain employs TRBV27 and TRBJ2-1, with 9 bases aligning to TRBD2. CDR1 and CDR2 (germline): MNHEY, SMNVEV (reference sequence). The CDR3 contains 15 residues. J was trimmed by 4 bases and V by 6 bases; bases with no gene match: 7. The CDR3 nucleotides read TGTGCCAGCAGCCACCGGCTAGCGGGGTACAATGAGCAGTTCTTC. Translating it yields CASSHRLAGYNEQFF.

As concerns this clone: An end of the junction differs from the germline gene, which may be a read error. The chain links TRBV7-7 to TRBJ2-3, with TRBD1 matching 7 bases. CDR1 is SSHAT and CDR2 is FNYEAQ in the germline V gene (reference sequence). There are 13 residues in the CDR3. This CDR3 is CASSSGQSDTQYF. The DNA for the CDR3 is TGTGCTAGCAGCTCGGGACAGTCAGATACGCAGTATTTT.

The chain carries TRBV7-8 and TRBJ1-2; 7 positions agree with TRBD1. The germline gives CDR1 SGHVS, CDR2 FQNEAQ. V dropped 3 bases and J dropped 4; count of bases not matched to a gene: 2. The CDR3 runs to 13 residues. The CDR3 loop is CASSLGTAYGYTF. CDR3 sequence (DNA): TGTGCCAGCAGCTTGGGGACAGCCTATGGCTACACCTTC. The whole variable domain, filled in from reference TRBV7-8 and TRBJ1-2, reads GAGVSQSPRYKVAKRGQDVALRCDPISGHVSLFWYQQALGQGPEFLTYFQNEAQLDKSGLPSDRFFAERPEGSVSTLKIQRTQQEDSAVYLCASSLGTAYGYTFGSGTRLTVV.

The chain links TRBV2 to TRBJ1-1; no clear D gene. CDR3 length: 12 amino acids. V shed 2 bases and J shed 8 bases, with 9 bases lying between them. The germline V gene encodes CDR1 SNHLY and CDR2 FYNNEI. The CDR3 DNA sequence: TGTGCCAGCAGTGAACCGGGCATCGAAGCTTTCTTT. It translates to CASSEPGIEAFF.

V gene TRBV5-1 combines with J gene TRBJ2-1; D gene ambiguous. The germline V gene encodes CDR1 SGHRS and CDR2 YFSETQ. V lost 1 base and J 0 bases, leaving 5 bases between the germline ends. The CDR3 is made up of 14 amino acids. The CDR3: CASSLLDSYNEQFF. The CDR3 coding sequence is TGCGCCAGCAGCTTGCTAGACTCCTACAATGAGCAGTTCTTC.

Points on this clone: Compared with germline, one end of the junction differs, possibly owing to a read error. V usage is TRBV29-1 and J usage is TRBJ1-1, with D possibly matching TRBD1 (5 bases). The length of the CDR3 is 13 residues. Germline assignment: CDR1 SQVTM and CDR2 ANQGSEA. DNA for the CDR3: TGCAGCGTATCGACAGACCAGAGGACTGAAACTTTCTTT. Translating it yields CSVSTDQRTETFF.

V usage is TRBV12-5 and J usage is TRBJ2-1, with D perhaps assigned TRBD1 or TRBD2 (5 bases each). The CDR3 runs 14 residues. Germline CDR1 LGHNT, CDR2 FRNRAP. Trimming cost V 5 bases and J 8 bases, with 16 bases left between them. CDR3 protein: CASGPGTGSDEQFF. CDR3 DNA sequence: TGTGCTAGTGGTCCAGGGACGGGTAGCGATGAGCAGTTCTTC.